The clone carrying this T cell receptor beta chain was observed at least ten times. This entry belongs to a study of regulatory T cells in long-lasting Graves disease. Looking at the study overall: Graves' patients diagnosed newly had used antithyroid drugs under 3 months.

Relying on iRepertoire HTBI primers and Arm-PCR of CDR3 regions, the team built TCR beta libraries. TCRdb ran MiXCR on the multiplex PCR reads and lists one entry per CDR3 protein. Among hundreds of thousands of distinct CDR3 sequences listed, more than 15% were seen once. Germline-derived CDR1 and CDR2 are MNHNS and SASEGT. V was clipped by 4 bases and J by 12 bases; unmatched bases: 11. CDR3 size: 13 residues. Time point defined: newly diagnosed GD, antithyroid drugs for less than 3 months. Extracted RNA from PBMCs served as the source of the TCR library. It was American Thyroid Association guidelines that determined Graves' disease diagnosis. This sample was shared with a second study, whose subject was T cells in Graves' hyperthyroidism and ophthalmopathy. Per that study: Hyperthyroidism, newly diagnosed and lasting under 2 months, affected patients aged 18 to 65. The model identified upcoming ophthalmopathy a median around 7.1 months ahead of onset.

This clonotype was obtained from a woman between 40 and 65 years old with Graves disease. This specimen consisted of peripheral blood mononuclear cells (PBMCs), obtained at new diagnosis, from a patient treated with antithyroid drugs. The V call is TRBV6-1, the J call TRBJ1-1, with 7 bases matching TRBD1. CDR3 protein: CASSVEMTGRTFF. DNA for the CDR3: TGTGCCAGCAGTGTCGAAATGACAGGGAGGACTTTCTTT.